The 21 T cell receptor beta chains below come from one sample, sequenced in a study of shared clonotypes between healthy human individuals. Sequencing used immunoSEQ multiplex PCR; TCRdb keeps in-frame clones, though not all of them. The table has approximately 2.5 million clones, around 94% seen once; the top ten hold 0.13% to 0.15%. The sample consisted of naive CD4+ T cells sorted from blood. As for subset: CD45RA+ positively selected. The receptors shown here come from a man aged 18 to 29 in good health.

A remark on this clone: This sample also contains other DNA sequences that code for the same CDR3. The rearrangement joins TRBV13 to TRBJ1-1; maybe TRBD1 (5 bases). CDR1 is PRHDT and CDR2 is FYEKMQ in the germline V gene (reference sequence). Trimming stripped 4 bases from V and 4 bases from J, with 7 bases between. This CDR3 is built from 12 residues. CDR3 in DNA: TGTGCCAGCAGCTGGGGGGGCACTGAAGCTTTCTTT. It specifies CASSWGGTEAFF.

The J gene is TRBJ1-4, the V gene TRBV6-1; a weak D match, TRBD1 (5 bases). V lost 3 bases, J lost 0 bases, and 11 bases lay in between. Looked up from germline, CDR1 is MNHNS and CDR2 is SASEGT. The CDR3 extends over 16 amino acids. CDR3 protein: CASSDRTTATNEKLFF. The CDR3 nucleotides are TGTGCCAGCAGTGATAGGACAACTGCAACTAATGAAAAACTGTTTTTT.

The gene calls are TRBV27 and TRBJ2-7, with 7 positions matching TRBD2. CDR3 size: 13 residues. The V gene's germline CDR1 is MNHEY and CDR2 SMNVEV (reference sequence). Trimming took 5 bases from V and 2 from J; bases not matched to a gene: 3. Here the CDR3 reads CASSPGGTYEQYF. In nucleotides, the CDR3 is TGTGCCAGCAGTCCCGGGGGGACCTACGAGCAGTACTTC.

The chain couples TRBV5-1 to TRBJ2-5, with D unresolved. Germline loops: CDR1 SGHRS, CDR2 YFSETQ. The CDR3 loop spans 15 amino acids. Trimming stripped 0 bases from V and 2 bases from J, with 11 bases between. The CDR3 DNA follows: TGCGCCAGCAGCTTGGGAACCCCTCTGCAAGAGACCCAGTACTTC. It yields the protein CASSLGTPLQETQYF.

J is TRBJ2-5 and V is TRBV2, with D unresolved. The germline CDR1 and CDR2 sequences are SNHLY and FYNNEI. CDR3 length: 10 amino acids. Trimming removed 8 bases from V and 3 bases from J, with 4 bases in between. The CDR3 reads CASGKETQYF. The DNA of the CDR3 is TGTGCCAGCGGTAAAGAGACCCAGTACTTC.

The V call is TRBV6-5, the J call TRBJ2-1; 8 bases line up with TRBD2. From germline, CDR1 is MNHEY and CDR2 SVGAGI. This CDR3 is 16 amino acids long. The V gene end was trimmed by 0 bases and the J gene end by 9 bases; junction bases not matched to a gene: 10. CDR3 DNA: TGTGCCAGCAGTTACTCGTGGAGCGGGAGTGCGGGTGAGCAGTTCTTC. Its translation: CASSYSWSGSAGEQFF.

The rearrangement links TRBV7-9 to TRBJ2-6; perhaps TRBD2 as D (5 bases). Per the germline V gene, CDR1 is SEHNR and CDR2 is FQNEAQ (reference sequence). This CDR3 is built from 19 residues. Trimming took off 5 bases at V and 0 bases at J, with 20 bases between the two ends. Here the CDR3 DNA reads TGTGCCAGCAGCCCTTCCCCTCCGGAGGTGGCCTCTGGGGCCAACGTCCTGACTTTC. It specifies CASSPSPPEVASGANVLTF.

This clone is a singleton in its sample. V gene TRBV5-1 combines with J gene TRBJ2-3; 12 positions match TRBD1. V gave up 4 bases and J gave up 5 bases; unmatched junction bases: 5. This CDR3 is 15 amino acids long. Germline lookup yields CDR1 SGHRS and CDR2 YFSETQ. CDR3 sequence reads: CASSPGDRGLDTQYF. The CDR3 DNA follows: TGCGCCAGCAGCCCTGGGGACAGGGGGCTAGATACGCAGTATTTT.

J is TRBJ1-3 and V is TRBV7-6; D gene ambiguous. V dropped 5 bases and J dropped 0 bases, with 17 bases sitting between them. The CDR3 sequence is 17 residues long. CDR1 is SGHVS, CDR2 FNYEAQ, per germline. The CDR3 DNA sequence: TGTGCCAGCAGCCCCCCCGGGCCCAAGGTCTCTGGAAACACCATATATTTT. Its protein is CASSPPGPKVSGNTIYF.

This chain uses TRBV10-1 with TRBJ2-1, with TRBD1 matching over 9 bases. V was pared by 5 bases and J by 8 bases, with 4 bases of the junction left unmatched. CDR1 and CDR2 from the germline V gene are WNHNN and SYGVQD (reference sequence). The CDR3 is made up of 13 amino acids. DNA for the CDR3: TGCGCCAGCAGTCGGACAGGGGCCGATGAGCAGTTCTTC. It yields the protein CASSRTGADEQFF.

This chain links TRBV18 with TRBJ1-3; 8 bases are shared with TRBD1. The CDR3 is made up of 15 amino acids. V trimming: 5 bases; J trimming: 3 bases; junction bases outside the gene matches: 6. The germline CDR1 and CDR2 sequences are KGHSH and LQKENI. CDR3 region: CASSTGTGFGNTIYF. The DNA for the CDR3 is TGTGCCAGCTCAACCGGGACAGGCTTTGGAAACACCATATATTTT.

This clone has a handful of counts. The genes are TRBV4-1 and TRBJ1-5; 7 bases align to TRBD1. Germline values: CDR1 MGHRA, CDR2 YSYEKL. Germline trimming cut 1 base from V and 9 bases from J; bases unmatched to any gene: 9. The CDR3 covers 15 residues. The CDR3 DNA is TGCGCCAGCAGCCAAGTATCCGGGACAGTGAGGCCCCAGCATTTT. Amino acid sequence: CASSQVSGTVRPQHF.

This clone was detected once. In DNA form, the CDR3 reads TGTGCCAGTAGTATAGTCCAGGGGGGGCGCGCCGGGGAGCTGTTTTTT. Protein: CASSIVQGGRAGELFF. V gene TRBV19 combines with J gene TRBJ2-2; D is tentatively TRBD1 or TRBD2 (7 bases each). Trimming took off 1 base at V and 6 bases at J, with 15 bases between the two ends. Germline loops: CDR1 LNHDA, CDR2 SQIVND (reference sequence). CDR3 length: 16 residues.

The J gene is TRBJ2-7, the V gene TRBV5-6; 7 bases are shared with TRBD1. The V and J ends lost 0 bases and 2 bases, in that order; junction bases with no gene match: 5. The length of the CDR3 is 15 residues. Germline V gives CDR1 SGHDT, CDR2 YYEEEE. CDR3 sequence (DNA): TGTGCCAGCAGCTTGGTCGACAGGGTTCCCTACGAGCAGTACTTC. Encoded protein: CASSLVDRVPYEQYF.

V and J are TRBV5-1 and TRBJ2-3; TRBD1 is a possible D gene (5 bases). There are 15 residues in the CDR3. V was shortened by 1 base and J by 1 base, with 10 bases between the two germline ends. Looked up from germline, CDR1 is SGHRS and CDR2 is YFSETQ. The CDR3 is CASSLSGWGTDTQYF. Here the CDR3 DNA reads TGCGCCAGCAGCTTGTCAGGGTGGGGCACAGATACGCAGTATTTT. Full variable domain (rest looked up from reference TRBV5-1 and TRBJ2-3): KAGVTQTPRYLIKTRGQQVTLSCSPISGHRSVSWYQQTPGQGLQFLFEYFSETQRNKGNFPGRFSGRQFSNSRSEMNVSTLELGDSALYLCASSLSGWGTDTQYFGPGTRLTVL.

V is TRBV27 and J is TRBJ2-3, with no clear D. V lost 6 bases and J 3 bases, leaving 13 bases between the germline ends. This CDR3 contains 14 residues. Germline CDR1 reads MNHEY; CDR2 reads SMNVEV (reference sequence). In nucleotides, the CDR3 is TGTGCCAGCAGCCTCGGAAGGGTGACAGATACGCAGTATTTT. Protein product: CASSLGRVTDTQYF.

The chain is built from TRBV28 and TRBJ2-5, with 10 positions matching TRBD2. The CDR3 is 15 amino acids. CDR1 and CDR2 (germline): MDHEN, SYDVKM. V dropped 4 bases and J dropped 7; count of bases not matched to a gene: 9. The CDR3 reads CASSSTSGPGGTQYF. CDR3 bases: TGTGCCAGCAGTTCGACTAGCGGGCCTGGGGGGACCCAGTACTTC.

This clone turned up a few times. The chain combines TRBV30 with TRBJ1-4, with D hard to call. The CDR3 has 16 residues. CDR1 is GTSNPN, CDR2 SVGIG, per germline (reference sequence). The germline V and J ends were trimmed by 2 bases and 5 bases, with 18 bases remaining between them. DNA of the CDR3: TGTGCCTGGAGTAAGGACTTGGACCGCGGAAATGAAAAACTGTTTTTT. This sequence encodes CAWSKDLDRGNEKLFF.

The genes are TRBV20-1 and TRBJ2-1, with D possibly TRBD1 on 5 matching bases. Germline V gene lookup returns CDR1 DFQATT and CDR2 SNEGSKA (reference sequence). The germline V and J ends were trimmed by 0 bases and 10 bases, with 7 bases remaining between them. This CDR3 is built from 11 residues. The CDR3 region is CSARDTGEQFF. CDR3 in DNA: TGCAGTGCTAGAGATACAGGAGAGCAGTTCTTC.

As concerns this clone: Other DNA sequences from this sample encode an identical CDR3 as well. V and J are TRBV11-1 and TRBJ2-7; D is possibly TRBD1 or TRBD2 (5 bases each). The CDR3 spans 13 residues. The V gene lost 1 base and the J gene lost 1 base, with 5 bases spanning the gap. Germline V CDR1 and CDR2: SGHAT, FQDESV (reference sequence). CDR3 protein: CASSLGGSYEQYF. The CDR3 DNA sequence: TGTGCCAGCAGCTTAGGGGGGTCCTACGAGCAGTACTTC.

This clone is a singleton in its sample. The chain is built from TRBV4-3 and TRBJ2-2; 8 bases line up with TRBD1. The ends lost 0 bases at V and 2 bases at J; junction bases unmatched: 20. The CDR3 totals 22 residues. In germline, CDR1 is LGHNA, CDR2 YSLEER. CDR3 protein: CASSQDLSRTGKFEYNTGELFF. CDR3 coding DNA: TGCGCCAGCAGCCAAGACCTTTCTCGGACAGGGAAATTCGAATATAACACCGGGGAGCTGTTTTTT.